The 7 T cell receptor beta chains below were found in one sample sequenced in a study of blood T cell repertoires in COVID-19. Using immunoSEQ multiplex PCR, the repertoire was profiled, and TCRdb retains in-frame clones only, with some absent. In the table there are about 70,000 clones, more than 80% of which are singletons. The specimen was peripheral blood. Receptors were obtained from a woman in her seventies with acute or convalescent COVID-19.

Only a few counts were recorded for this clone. The DNA for the CDR3 is TGTGCCAGCAGCTTAGGAGGACAGACGAACACTGAAGCTTTCTTT. Translation: CASSLGGQTNTEAFF. V usage is TRBV7-2 and J usage is TRBJ1-1, with D tentatively TRBD1 (6 bases). The germline V gene encodes CDR1 SGHTA and CDR2 FQGNSA. This CDR3 is 15 amino acids long. V lost 1 base to trimming and J lost 1 base, with 10 bases between them. The variable domain in full, completed from reference TRBV7-2 and TRBJ1-1, reads GAGVSQSPSNKVTEKGKDVELRCDPISGHTALYWYRQSLGQGLEFLIYFQGNSAPDKSGLPSDRFSAERTGGSVSTLTIQRTQQEDSAVYLCASSLGGQTNTEAFFGQGTRLTVV.

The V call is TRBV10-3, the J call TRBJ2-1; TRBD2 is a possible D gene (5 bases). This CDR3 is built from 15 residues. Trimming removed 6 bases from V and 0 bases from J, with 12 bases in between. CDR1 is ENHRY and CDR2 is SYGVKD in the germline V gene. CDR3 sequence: CAIREPGSSYNEQFF. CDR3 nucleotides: TGTGCCATCAGGGAACCGGGGAGCTCCTACAATGAGCAGTTCTTC.

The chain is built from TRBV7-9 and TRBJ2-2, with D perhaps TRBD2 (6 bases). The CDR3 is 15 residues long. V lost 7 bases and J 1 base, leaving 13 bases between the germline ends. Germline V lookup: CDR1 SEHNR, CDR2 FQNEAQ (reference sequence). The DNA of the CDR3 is TGTGCCAGCAAGGTTGGCGGGGAGAACACCGGGGAGCTGTTTTTT. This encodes CASKVGGENTGELFF.

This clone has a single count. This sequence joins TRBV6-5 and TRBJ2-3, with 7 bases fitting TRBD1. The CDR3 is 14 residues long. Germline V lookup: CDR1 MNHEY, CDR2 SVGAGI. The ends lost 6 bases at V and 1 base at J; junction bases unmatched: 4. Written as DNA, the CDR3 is TGTGCCAGCAGGGCTAGGGGGCGCACAGATACGCAGTATTTT. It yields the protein CASRARGRTDTQYF.

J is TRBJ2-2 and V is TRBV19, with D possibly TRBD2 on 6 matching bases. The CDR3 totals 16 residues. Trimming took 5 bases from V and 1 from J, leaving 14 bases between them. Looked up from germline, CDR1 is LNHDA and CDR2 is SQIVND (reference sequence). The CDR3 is CASSLGPRGNTGELFF. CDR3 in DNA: TGTGCCAGTAGTCTGGGGCCGCGGGGGAACACCGGGGAGCTGTTTTTT.

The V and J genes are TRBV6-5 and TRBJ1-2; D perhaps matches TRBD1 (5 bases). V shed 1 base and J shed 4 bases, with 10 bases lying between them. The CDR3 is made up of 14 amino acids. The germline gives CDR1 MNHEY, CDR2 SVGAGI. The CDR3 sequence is CASSYFQGGYGYTF. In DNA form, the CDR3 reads TGTGCCAGCAGTTACTTCCAGGGTGGCTATGGCTACACCTTC.

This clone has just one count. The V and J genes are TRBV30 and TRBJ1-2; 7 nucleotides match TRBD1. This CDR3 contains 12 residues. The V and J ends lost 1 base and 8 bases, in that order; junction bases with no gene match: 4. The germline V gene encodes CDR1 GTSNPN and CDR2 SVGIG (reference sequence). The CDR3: CAWSATGEGYTF. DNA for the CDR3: TGTGCCTGGAGTGCCACAGGGGAAGGCTACACCTTC.